Following are 19 T cell receptor beta chains from one sample sequenced in a study of immune evolution from preneoplasia to lung adenocarcinoma. The table came from immunoSEQ multiplex PCR; TCRdb's copy has only in-frame clones and leaves some out. This table holds 15,000 to 20,000 clones, 75% to 90% found once. The sample consisted of FFPE invasive lung adenocarcinoma tissue. All receptors come from a person between 70 and 80 years old with invasive lung adenocarcinoma.

This sequence joins TRBV25-1 and TRBJ2-3; D ambiguous. Germline V gives CDR1 MGHDK, CDR2 SYGVNS. V was clipped by 1 base and J by 4 bases, with 6 bases between them. The CDR3 runs to 13 residues. The CDR3 DNA reads TGTGCCAGCAGTGAATGGTCTCCAGATACGCAGTATTTT. The encoded protein is CASSEWSPDTQYF.

The V call is TRBV11-2, the J call TRBJ2-6; D might be TRBD2 (7 bases). The germline V gene encodes CDR1 SGHAT and CDR2 FQNNGV. The CDR3 extends over 19 amino acids. Trimming took off 2 bases at V and 0 bases at J, with 17 bases between the two ends. The chain's CDR3 is CASSLIWGGLGSGANVLTF. The CDR3 nucleotides read TGTGCCAGCAGCTTAATCTGGGGGGGCCTAGGCTCTGGGGCCAACGTCCTGACTTTC. The whole variable domain, filled in from reference TRBV11-2 and TRBJ2-6, reads EAGVAQSPRYKIIEKRQSVAFWCNPISGHATLYWYQQILGQGPKLLIQFQNNGVVDDSQLPKDRFSAERLKGVDSTLKIQPAKLEDSAVYLCASSLIWGGLGSGANVLTFGAGSRLTVL.

The chain is built from TRBV30 and TRBJ1-1; weak D call: TRBD1 (5 bases). Germline lookup yields CDR1 GTSNPN and CDR2 SVGIG (reference sequence). Trimming stripped 4 bases from V and 5 bases from J, with 14 bases between. The CDR3 is 13 residues long. Here the CDR3 reads CAWTKGGGTEAFF. CDR3 sequence (DNA): TGTGCCTGGACGAAGGGCGGGGGGACTGAAGCTTTCTTT.

The chain joins TRBV2 to TRBJ2-2; D unresolved. The CDR3 runs to 14 residues. The germline gives CDR1 SNHLY, CDR2 FYNNEI. Trimming took off 1 base at V and 1 base at J, with 4 bases between the two ends. The CDR3 DNA reads TGTGCCAGCAGTGAAGAACGGAACACCGGGGAGCTGTTTTTT. Translating gives CASSEERNTGELFF.

This clone was recorded only once. V usage is TRBV7-9 and J usage is TRBJ1-1, with TRBD1 matching over 8 bases. This CDR3 contains 13 residues. With 8 bases clipped from V and 5 bases from J, the junction kept 7 bases outside the gene matches. Germline CDR1 is SEHNR and CDR2 is FQNEAQ (reference sequence). CDR3 amino acids: CASLPQGATEAFF. The DNA of the CDR3 is TGTGCCAGCTTACCCCAGGGGGCAACTGAAGCTTTCTTT.

The chain has TRBV5-1 and TRBJ1-2, with D perhaps matching TRBD1 (6 bases). Germline CDR1 SGHRS, CDR2 YFSETQ. The CDR3 is made up of 14 amino acids. The germline V and J ends were trimmed by 4 bases and 6 bases, with 16 bases remaining between them. DNA for the CDR3: TGCGCCAGCAGCAGGGCGACAGGTGAAGATGGCTACACCTTC. As protein: CASSRATGEDGYTF.

CDR3 region: CASSSESGELFF. The CDR3 DNA is TGTGCCAGCAGCTCAGAGTCCGGGGAGCTGTTTTTT. The rearrangement joins TRBV6-6 to TRBJ2-2; no reliable D call. The ends were cut back, 6 bases at V and 6 bases at J, with 8 bases in the middle. The CDR3 is 12 amino acids. Germline CDR1 MNHNY, CDR2 SVGAGI (reference sequence).

This chain joins TRBV7-9 and TRBJ2-7, with D unclear. The germline V gene encodes CDR1 SEHNR and CDR2 FQNEAQ (reference sequence). This CDR3 has 13 amino acids. The V end lost 1 base, the J end lost 2 bases, and 6 bases lay between the germline ends. The chain's CDR3 is CASSLGVAYEQYF. The CDR3 nucleotides read TGTGCCAGCAGCTTAGGGGTGGCCTACGAGCAGTACTTC.

As DNA, the CDR3 is TGTGCCAGCAGCCGATCCGGGACTAGCGGGAGGACAGGAGAGACCCAGTACTTC. It yields the protein CASSRSGTSGRTGETQYF. The chain joins TRBV5-4 to TRBJ2-5; 15 bases align to TRBD2. Germline CDR1 is SGHNT and CDR2 is YYREEE (reference sequence). V gave up 4 bases and J gave up 4 bases; unmatched junction bases: 11. This CDR3 spans 18 amino acids.

The DNA for the CDR3 is TGCGCCAGCAGCCACGAACAGGGGATAGGAGGCTACACCTTC. Its protein product is CASSHEQGIGGYTF. The chain carries TRBV4-1 and TRBJ1-2, with TRBD1 matching 7 bases. The CDR3 length is 14 residues. Per germline, CDR1 MGHRA and CDR2 YSYEKL. After removal of 3 bases from V and 8 bases from J, the junction contained 9 bases not matched to a gene.

The chain is built from TRBV5-4 and TRBJ2-3; D remains ambiguous. The ends were cut back, 6 bases at V and 7 bases at J, with 15 bases in the middle. The germline gives CDR1 SGHNT, CDR2 YYREEE (reference sequence). The CDR3 sequence is 13 residues long. The CDR3 here is CASNHNRANTQYF. CDR3 DNA: TGTGCCAGCAACCATAATAGGGCGAATACGCAGTATTTT.

The genes are TRBV2 and TRBJ1-1; no clear D gene. The V gene's germline CDR1 is SNHLY and CDR2 FYNNEI. The CDR3 runs to 15 residues. V was pared by 7 bases and J by 1 base, with 16 bases between. The CDR3 region has the DNA TGTGCCAGCAAGCAGTCCGGCGGGCGGAACACTGAAGCTTTCTTT. This gives the protein CASKQSGGRNTEAFF.

The rearrangement joins TRBV15 to TRBJ2-2; TRBD2 might be the D (6 bases). Trimming shortened V by 0 bases and J by 6 bases, and 20 bases separated the two germline ends. The CDR3 sequence is 18 residues long. Germline CDR1 reads LNHNV; CDR2 reads YYDKDF (reference sequence). The CDR3 reads CATSRESPSARNAGELFF. The CDR3 coding sequence is TGTGCCACCAGCAGAGAATCCCCTAGCGCTAGAAACGCCGGGGAGCTGTTTTTT.

The chain carries TRBV29-1 and TRBJ1-2; possible D gene TRBD1, 6 bases. V lost 6 bases to trimming and J lost 4 bases, with 15 bases between them. The CDR3 covers 13 residues. Per germline, CDR1 SQVTM and CDR2 ANQGSEA. This chain's CDR3 is CSVETGPLYGYTF. For the CDR3, the DNA is TGCAGCGTGGAGACAGGCCCCCTCTATGGCTACACCTTC.

The chain combines TRBV19 with TRBJ2-1; 9 bases agree with TRBD2. Germline-derived CDR1 and CDR2 are LNHDA and SQIVND (reference sequence). V was clipped by 1 base and J by 0 bases; unmatched bases: 4. The CDR3 length is 17 residues. In DNA, the CDR3 is TGTGCCAGTAGTATAGCCCGACTAGCGGCCTCCTACAATGAGCAGTTCTTC. Translation gives CASSIARLAASYNEQFF.

The J gene is TRBJ2-7, the V gene TRBV7-6; 9 bases line up with TRBD1. The CDR3 consists of 14 residues. Germline V gene lookup returns CDR1 SGHVS and CDR2 FNYEAQ. The trim removed 4 bases at V and 4 bases at J, leaving 5 bases unmatched. The CDR3, as DNA: TGTGCCAGCAGCTGGACAGGGGACGGATACGAGCAGTACTTC. Protein product: CASSWTGDGYEQYF.

The chain employs TRBV7-9 and TRBJ1-5; D ambiguous. V lost 6 bases and J lost 1, with 7 bases in between. Germline V gene sequence: CDR1 SEHNR, CDR2 FQNEAQ (reference sequence). This CDR3 comprises 13 residues. The CDR3 region is CASSYDSNQPQHF. The CDR3 DNA sequence: TGTGCCAGCAGTTACGACAGCAATCAGCCCCAGCATTTT.

The rearrangement links TRBV12-5 to TRBJ2-7; TRBD1 aligns across 8 bases. V was clipped by 1 base and J by 5 bases; unmatched bases: 4. This CDR3 spans 14 amino acids. CDR1 and CDR2 (germline): LGHNT, FRNRAP. CDR3 region: CASGLGQGPHEQYF. DNA of the CDR3: TGTGCTAGTGGTTTGGGACAGGGGCCCCACGAGCAGTACTTC.

The rearrangement uses TRBV18 and TRBJ2-1, with D possibly being TRBD1 (6 bases). The CDR3 consists of 16 residues. Germline V lookup: CDR1 KGHSH, CDR2 LQKENI. V lost 0 bases, J lost 3 bases, and 12 bases lay in between. This chain's CDR3 is CASSPPPGVVYNEQFF. The CDR3 DNA is TGTGCCAGCTCACCACCACCAGGGGTTGTCTACAATGAGCAGTTCTTC.